The TCR beta chain under discussion was sequenced for a study of cytomegalovirus exposure and HLA in healthy donors. Study conclusions and caveats: TCR association rates varied by HLA locus in a later analysis, with DRB1 highest and HLA-C lowest. There were reportedly fewer N-insertions in an Asian-associated ancestry cluster than the roughly 670-donor mean, in a later analysis.

The germline V gene encodes CDR1 SGHDT and CDR2 YYEEEE. V gave up 2 bases and J gave up 5 bases, with 16 bases separating them. The CDR3 is 15 residues long. On this clone itself: Its antigen is undetermined.

Nominally healthy donors provided the samples, though records likely missed some immune exposures. The PCR used 60 Vbeta and 13 Jbeta primers. The table came from immunoSEQ multiplex PCR; TCRdb's copy has only in-frame clones and leaves some out. The profile shows about 140,000 clones, 80% of them singletons. This clonotype was obtained from a woman in her forties in good health and CMV-seronegative. The chain employs TRBV5-6 and TRBJ1-1, with D possibly matching TRBD1 (6 bases). Input material: PBMCs. The CDR3 region is CASSFSGDLRTEAFF. CDR3 nucleotides: TGTGCCAGCAGCTTTTCAGGGGATCTGAGGACTGAAGCTTTCTTT.